These 8 T cell receptor beta chains originate from one sample sequenced in a study of blood T cell repertoires in COVID-19. This table comes from immunoSEQ multiplex PCR, and its TCRdb copy is limited to in-frame clones, with some not included. The sample has 150,000 to 200,000 clones; around 87% are singletons. Sequencing input: peripheral blood. These receptors were taken from a man between 40 and 49 years old with active or convalescent COVID-19.

The chain employs TRBV6-6 and TRBJ2-3, with 7 bases matching TRBD2. Germline V lookup: CDR1 MNHNY, CDR2 SVGAGI (reference sequence). The CDR3 has 15 residues. J lost 4 bases, V lost 6 bases, and 10 bases had no gene match. CDR3 nucleotides: TGTGCCAGCAGCCGCGGGGGTTATACGGCAGATACGCAGTATTTT. Its protein is CASSRGGYTADTQYF.

The chain joins TRBV2 to TRBJ1-5; tentatively, D is TRBD1 (5 bases). Trimming left V 4 bases short and J 5 bases short, with 18 bases between. Germline CDR1 is SNHLY and CDR2 is FYNNEI. This CDR3 has 16 amino acids. CDR3 coding DNA: TGTGCCAGCAGTGTCGAAAGGCGGGGGTTGTATCAGCCCCAGCATTTT. It encodes CASSVERRGLYQPQHF.

The CDR3 region is CASSQDSSGNTIYF. The CDR3 DNA reads as TGTGCCAGCAGCCAAGACAGCTCTGGAAACACCATATATTTT. The rearrangement uses TRBV4-2 and TRBJ1-3, with D uncertain. V was cut by 0 bases and J by 0 bases, with 3 bases left in between. The germline V gene has CDR1 LGHNA and CDR2 YNFKEQ. CDR3 length: 14 residues.

The chain is built from TRBV11-2 and TRBJ1-1; D call uncertain. The ends were cut back, 4 bases at V and 0 bases at J, with 24 bases in the middle. The CDR3 covers 19 residues. Germline V gene lookup returns CDR1 SGHAT and CDR2 FQNNGV. The DNA for the CDR3 is TGTGCCAGCAGCTCCCACCCACACACAATATTCCCCATGAACACTGAAGCTTTCTTT. This translates into CASSSHPHTIFPMNTEAFF.

The chain joins TRBV30 to TRBJ1-6, with 8 bases that match TRBD1. This CDR3 region has 15 residues. Trimming removed 3 bases from V and 7 bases from J; junction bases left unmatched: 8. CDR1 is GTSNPN and CDR2 is SVGIG in the germline V gene (reference sequence). CDR3 in amino acids: CAWSPTGGVNSPLHF. The CDR3 nucleotides are TGTGCCTGGAGCCCAACAGGGGGGGTAAATTCACCCCTCCACTTT.

The chain couples TRBV19 to TRBJ1-4, with D perhaps matching TRBD1 (6 bases). The V gene lost 2 bases and the J gene lost 14 bases, with 12 bases spanning the gap. The CDR3 is 12 amino acids. Germline values: CDR1 LNHDA, CDR2 SQIVND (reference sequence). CDR3 region: CASSIQQGNLFF. In DNA, the CDR3 is TGTGCCAGTAGTATACAACAGGGCAACCTGTTTTTT. The full variable domain, its missing parts supplied by reference TRBV19 and TRBJ1-4, is DGGITQSPKYLFRKEGQNVTLSCEQNLNHDAMYWYRQDPGQGLRLIYYSQIVNDFQKGDIAEGYSVSREKKESFPLTVTSAQKNPTAFYLCASSIQQGNLFFGSGTQLSVL.

Only a few counts were recorded for this clone. V gene TRBV3-1 (or the pseudogene TRBV3-2) combines with J gene TRBJ2-7, with D unresolved. Germline V lookup: CDR1 LGHDT, CDR2 YNNKEL (reference sequence). The CDR3 loop spans 13 amino acids. Trimming stripped 1 base from V and 4 bases from J, with 8 bases between. The CDR3 nucleotides read TGTGCCAGCAGCCAAGCCGACGGGTACGAGCAGTACTTC. Its translation: CASSQADGYEQYF.

The chain employs TRBV4-1 and TRBJ2-3, with D perhaps TRBD2 (7 bases). The germline V gene encodes CDR1 MGHRA and CDR2 YSYEKL. Trimming removed 2 bases at V and 0 bases at J, with 9 bases between. The CDR3 length is 15 residues. In DNA, the CDR3 is TGCGCCAGCAGCCAACGGGGGGCGAGCACAGATACGCAGTATTTT. Encoded protein: CASSQRGASTDTQYF.